This entry describes one TCR beta chain. This record belongs to a study of tumor-infiltrating lymphocytes in oesophageal squamous cell carcinoma. Germline V gene lookup returns CDR1 MNHNY and CDR2 SVGAGI (reference sequence). With 5 bases removed from V and 4 bases from J, the gap between germline ends came to 11 bases. The CDR3 is 14 amino acids. MiXCR was run by TCRdb on the PCR reads, yielding one entry per CDR3 protein. The sample includes about 14,000 distinct CDR3 sequences, about half of them seen just once. V and J are TRBV6-6 and TRBJ2-2; possibly TRBD1 for D (5 bases). The receptor was derived from a male donor with esophageal squamous cell carcinoma. Sequencing input: blood. In DNA form, the CDR3 reads TGTGCCAGCAGTGGGCAGGGATTCACCGGGGAGCTGTTTTTT. This sequence encodes CASSGQGFTGELFF.